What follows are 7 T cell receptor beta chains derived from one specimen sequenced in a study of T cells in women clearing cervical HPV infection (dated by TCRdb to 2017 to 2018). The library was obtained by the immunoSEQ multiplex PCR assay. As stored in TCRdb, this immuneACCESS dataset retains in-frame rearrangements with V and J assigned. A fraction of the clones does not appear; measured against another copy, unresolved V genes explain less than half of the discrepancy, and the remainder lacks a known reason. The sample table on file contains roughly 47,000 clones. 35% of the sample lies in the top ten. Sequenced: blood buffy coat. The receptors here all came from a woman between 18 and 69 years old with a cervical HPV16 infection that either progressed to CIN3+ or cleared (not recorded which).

CDR3 DNA, as far as it was read: TGTGCCAGCTCACCGGACAGGGTAGGGTACGAC. It specifies CASSPDRVGYD. The whole CDR3 protein is CASSPDRVGYDYTF. The chain couples TRBV18 to TRBJ1-2, with TRBD1 matching 8 bases. The read terminates 3 residues before the CDR3 end, so the remaining end is supplied by the germline J gene. Germline CDR1 and CDR2: KGHSH and LQKENI. This CDR3 has 14 residues.

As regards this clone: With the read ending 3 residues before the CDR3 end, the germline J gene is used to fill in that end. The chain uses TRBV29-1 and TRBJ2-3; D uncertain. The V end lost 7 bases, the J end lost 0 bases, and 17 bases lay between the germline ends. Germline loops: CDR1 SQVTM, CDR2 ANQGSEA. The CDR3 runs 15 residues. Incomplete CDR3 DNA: TGCAGCGCCTACCTATCTAGAGCTAGCACAGATACG. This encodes CSAYLSRASTDT. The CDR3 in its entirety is CSAYLSRASTDTQYF.

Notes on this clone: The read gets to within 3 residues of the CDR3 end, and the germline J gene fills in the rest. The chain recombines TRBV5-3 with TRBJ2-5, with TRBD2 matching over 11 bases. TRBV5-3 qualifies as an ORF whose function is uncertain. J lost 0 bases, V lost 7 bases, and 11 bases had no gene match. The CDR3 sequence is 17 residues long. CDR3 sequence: CARFILAGGVYQETQYF. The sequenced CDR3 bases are TGTGCCAGATTTATTCTAGCGGGGGGTGTTTACCAAGAGACC.

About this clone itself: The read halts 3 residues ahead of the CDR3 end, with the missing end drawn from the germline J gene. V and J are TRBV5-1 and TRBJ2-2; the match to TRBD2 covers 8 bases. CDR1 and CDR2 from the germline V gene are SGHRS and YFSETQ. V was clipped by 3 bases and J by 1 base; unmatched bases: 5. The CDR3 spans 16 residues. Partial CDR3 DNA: TGCGCCAGCAGCTCTTCGGGACTAGAGAACACCGGGGAG. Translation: CASSSSGLENTGE. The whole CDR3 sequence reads CASSSSGLENTGELFF.

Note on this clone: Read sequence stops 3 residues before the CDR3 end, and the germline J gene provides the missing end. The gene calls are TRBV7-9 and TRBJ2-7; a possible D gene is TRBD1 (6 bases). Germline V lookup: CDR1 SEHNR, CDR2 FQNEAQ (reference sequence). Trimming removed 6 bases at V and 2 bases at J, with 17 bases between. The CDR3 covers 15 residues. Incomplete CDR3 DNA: TGTGCCAGCAGACGCACGGACAGCGCTACCTACGAG. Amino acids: CASRRTDSATYE. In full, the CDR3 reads CASRRTDSATYEQYF.

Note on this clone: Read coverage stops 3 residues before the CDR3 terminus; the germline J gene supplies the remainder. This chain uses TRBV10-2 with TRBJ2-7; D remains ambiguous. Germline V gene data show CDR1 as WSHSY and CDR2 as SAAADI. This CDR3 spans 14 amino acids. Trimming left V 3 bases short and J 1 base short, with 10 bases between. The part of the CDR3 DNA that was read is TGCGCCAGCAGTGAATTGTCAGTGTCCTACGAG. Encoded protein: CASSELSVSYE. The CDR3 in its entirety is CASSELSVSYEQYF.

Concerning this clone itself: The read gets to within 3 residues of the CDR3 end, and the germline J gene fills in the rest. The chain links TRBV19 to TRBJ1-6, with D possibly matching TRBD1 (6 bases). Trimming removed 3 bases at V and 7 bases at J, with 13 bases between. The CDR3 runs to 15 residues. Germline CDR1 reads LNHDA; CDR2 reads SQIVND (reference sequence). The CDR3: CASSMGAAVNSPLHF. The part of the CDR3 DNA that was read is TGTGCCAGTAGTATGGGGGCAGCGGTAAATTCACCC.